This passage covers 6 T cell receptor beta chains from one sample sequenced in a study of blood T cell repertoires in COVID-19. Measured with immunoSEQ multiplex PCR; TCRdb has only the in-frame clones, and not every one. The profile shows 140,000 or so clones, 87% of them singletons. The sample was peripheral blood. Receptors originate from a man in his forties or fifties who had recovered from COVID-19.

The CDR3 bases are TGTGCCAGCAGTTACGAGCCGGGACTAGCGACAGATACGCAGTATTTT. It specifies CASSYEPGLATDTQYF. The chain couples TRBV6-2 or TRBV6-3 to TRBJ2-3; 10 nucleotides line up with TRBD2. Trimming took 2 bases from V and 3 from J; bases not matched to a gene: 5. The CDR3 sequence is 16 residues long. Germline V CDR1 and CDR2: MNHEY, SVGEGT.

The rearrangement joins TRBV6-1 to TRBJ2-1; 8 nucleotides agree with TRBD1. Germline lookup yields CDR1 MNHNS and CDR2 SASEGT. The CDR3 is 16 amino acids. V lost 3 bases, J lost 2 bases, and 6 bases stayed unmatched. The CDR3 loop is CASSDLGQDPYNEQFF. Written as DNA, the CDR3 is TGTGCCAGCAGTGATCTGGGACAGGACCCCTACAATGAGCAGTTCTTC.

The J gene is TRBJ2-7, the V gene TRBV10-3; D is possibly TRBD1 (6 bases). The V end was cut by 5 bases, the J end by 4 bases, with 18 bases between. CDR1 and CDR2 from the germline V gene are ENHRY and SYGVKD. The CDR3 runs 15 residues. The chain's CDR3 is CAISSGEWGRYEQYF. The CDR3 coding sequence is TGTGCCATCAGTTCAGGGGAGTGGGGGCGGTACGAGCAGTACTTC.

The CDR3 DNA reads as TGTGCCAGCAGCTTTGACGGGAGCTCCTATAATTCACCCCTCCACTTT. Translating it yields CASSFDGSSYNSPLHF. This chain uses TRBV7-2 with TRBJ1-6; D is uncertain. CDR3 length: 16 amino acids. Trimming removed 3 bases from V and 0 bases from J, with 9 bases in between. Germline V CDR1 and CDR2: SGHTA, FQGNSA.

The chain joins TRBV5-1 to TRBJ2-5, with a weak D call TRBD1 (6 bases). Germline V CDR1 and CDR2: SGHRS, YFSETQ. V was pared by 3 bases and J by 4 bases, with 19 bases between. This CDR3 has 16 residues. The CDR3 DNA is TGCGCCAGCAGCTCCCTCGGCAGGGGCAAGGGAGAGACCCAGTACTTC. Protein sequence: CASSSLGRGKGETQYF.

The chain combines TRBV19 with TRBJ1-4; no clear D gene. Germline V gene data show CDR1 as LNHDA and CDR2 as SQIVND (reference sequence). The CDR3 has 15 residues. Trimming stripped 3 bases from V and 3 bases from J, with 11 bases between. For the CDR3, the DNA is TGTGCCAGTAGTATTAGAGGTCTGCCTAATGAAAAACTGTTTTTT. Its translation is CASSIRGLPNEKLFF. The variable domain in full, with the rest retrieved from reference TRBV19 and TRBJ1-4, is DGGITQSPKYLFRKEGQNVTLSCEQNLNHDAMYWYRQDPGQGLRLIYYSQIVNDFQKGDIAEGYSVSREKKESFPLTVTSAQKNPTAFYLCASSIRGLPNEKLFFGSGTQLSVL.